These T cell receptor beta chains were read from a single sample in a study of identifying expanded T cells in peripheral blood. Here immunoSEQ multiplex PCR was the method, and the copy in TCRdb shows in-frame clones only, minus some. The table records under 110,000 clones, around 85% of them present only once. The specimen was blood. The origin of the receptors is a person aged 18 to 70 in good health. CDR3s include the opening cysteine and the closing phenylalanine or tryptophan. A D gene is named only where the DNA matches it firmly. Clone sizes are given selectively: once, few, many, or a class where the clone is expanded.

-	-	TRBV4-3	TRBJ1-2	TGCGCCAGCAGCCAGGATAACTATGGCTACACCTTC	CASSQDNYGYTF
-	-	TRBV7-9	TRBJ2-7	TGTGCCAGCAGCCCTAGGCGGGGCCGAGACTCCTACGAGCAGTACTTC	CASSPRRGRDSYEQYF
-	once	TRBV5-1	TRBJ2-3	TGCGCCAGCAGCTTGGCCGCGCGGGGGCCCACAGATACGCAGTATTTT	CASSLAARGPTDTQYF
TRBD1	-	TRBV28	TRBJ1-2	TGTGCCAGCAGTTACAGGGGGCGCGACTATGGCTACACCTTC	CASSYRGRDYGYTF
TRBD1	-	TRBV7-9	TRBJ2-1	TGTGCCAGCAGCCACCCGGGGAGGACAGGGGCGAGCTACAATGAGCAGTTCTTC	CASSHPGRTGASYNEQFF
-	-	TRBV7-8	TRBJ1-5	TGTGCCAGCAGCCCCACATCGGTATTTAGCAATCAGCCCCAGCATTTT	CASSPTSVFSNQPQHF
-	-	TRBV29-1	TRBJ1-1	TGCAGCGTTGGAGATACTGAAGCTTTCTTT	CSVGDTEAFF
-	-	TRBV27	TRBJ2-6	TGTGCCAGCAGGGCAGGTCCTGGGGCCAACGTCCTGACTTTC	CASRAGPGANVLTF
-	-	TRBV11-3	TRBJ1-2	TGTGCCAGCAGCTTAGGTCTGGGGCAAAGCTATGGCTACACCTTC	CASSLGLGQSYGYTF
-	-	TRBV19	TRBJ1-2	TGTGCCAGTAGCCCCGGGGGCTCCTATGGCTACACCTTC	CASSPGGSYGYTF
-	-	TRBV29-1	TRBJ1-5	TGCAGCGTTGGCGTGGCGGGGGGGCCCCAGCATTTT	CSVGVAGGPQHF
TRBD1	-	TRBV5-1	TRBJ1-6	TGCGCCAGCAGCTCAAAGACAGGGGGAGGTAATTCACCCCTCCACTTT	CASSSKTGGGNSPLHF
-	-	TRBV9	TRBJ2-5	TGTGCCAGCAGCGAGGAGGGGGAAGAGACCCAGTACTTC	CASSEEGEETQYF
-	-	TRBV30	TRBJ2-5	TGTGCCTGCTCTTGGGGTTCACAAGAGACCCAGTACTTC	CACSWGSQETQYF
TRBD1	-	TRBV7-6	TRBJ1-5	TGTGCCAGCAGCGCTACCGGAGACAGGGATTATCAGCCCCAGCATTTT	CASSATGDRDYQPQHF
TRBD1	-	TRBV19	TRBJ1-1	TGTGCCAGTGTCAGGGGGCCGGGGAACACTGAAGCTTTCTTT	CASVRGPGNTEAFF
TRBD1	-	TRBV19	TRBJ2-7	TGTGCCAGTAGTACAGACAGGGAGAGCGAGCAGTACTTC	CASSTDRESEQYF
-	-	TRBV6-8	TRBJ2-5	TGTGCCAGCAGAGGGCGCCCCAAACAAGAGACCCAGTACTTC	CASRGRPKQETQYF
TRBD1	-	TRBV5-1	TRBJ1-3	TGCGCCAGCAGCCCCCAGGGGGATGGAAACACCATATATTTT	CASSPQGDGNTIYF
-	once	TRBV28	TRBJ2-7	TGTGCCAGCAGTCCAGTTGTCTCCTACGAGCAGTACTTC	CASSPVVSYEQYF
-	-	TRBV6-4	TRBJ2-3	TGTGCCAGCAGTGACTCGGGGGCCACAGATACGCAGTATTTT	CASSDSGATDTQYF
-	-	TRBV19	TRBJ2-6	TGTGCCAGTAGTATAGGCAGGGCTGGGGCCAACGTCCTGACTTTC	CASSIGRAGANVLTF
TRBD2	-	TRBV9	TRBJ2-3	TGTGCCAGCAGCGTAGTTAGCGGGGGGCCAGATACGCAGTATTTT	CASSVVSGGPDTQYF
-	-	TRBV10-2	TRBJ2-5	TGCGCCAGCAGTGGCCTAACCCAGTACTTC	CASSGLTQYF
-	-	TRBV4-3	TRBJ2-5	TGCGCCAGCAGCCAAGGACGGCGGGAGACCCAGTACTTC	CASSQGRRETQYF
TRBD1	-	TRBV27	TRBJ2-6	TGTGCCAGCACCCCCCGGGACAGGGTAATAGCGGGGGCCAACGTCCTGACTTTC	CASTPRDRVIAGANVLTF
TRBD2	-	TRBV19	TRBJ2-1	TGTGCCAGTAGTCTCCCCGGGATCATTACTAGCGACAATGAGCAGTTCTTC	CASSLPGIITSDNEQFF
TRBD2	-	TRBV19	TRBJ2-7	TGTGCCAGTAGTATCGCACTAGCGGGACTCTACGAGCAGTACTTC	CASSIALAGLYEQYF
-	-	TRBV29-1	TRBJ1-2	TGCAGCGTTGAAGATCTAGAGCGGGGAAACTATGGCTACACCTTC	CSVEDLERGNYGYTF
-	-	TRBV30	TRBJ2-1	TGTGCCTGGAGTGTACGGGCAGACAATGAGCAGTTCTTC	CAWSVRADNEQFF
-	-	TRBV28	TRBJ1-1	TGTGCCAGCAGTTTAAACCCTGGGGGCGTCACTGAAGCTTTCTTT	CASSLNPGGVTEAFF
-	-	TRBV6-7	TRBJ2-5	TGTGCCAGCAGTTCCAATCCTTGGGATAGGGGGTTCCAAGAGACCCAGTACTTC	CASSSNPWDRGFQETQYF
-	-	TRBV29-1	TRBJ1-3	TGCAGCGTTGCTGAGGGCTACTCTGGAAACACCATATATTTT	CSVAEGYSGNTIYF
-	-	TRBV28	TRBJ1-1	TGTGCCAGCACCCCCGTCACCCAGTCGTTTAGGACTGAAGCTTTCTTT	CASTPVTQSFRTEAFF
TRBD1	-	TRBV4-1	TRBJ1-1	TGCGCCAGCAGATTGGGACAGGAGAACACTGAAGCTTTCTTT	CASRLGQENTEAFF
TRBD1	-	TRBV7-2	TRBJ2-7	TGTGCCAGCAGCCGGGACAGGGCTGGGCGGGAGCAGTACTTC	CASSRDRAGREQYF
-	-	TRBV5-6	TRBJ2-5	TGTGCCAGCAGCCCCCTGGGGAGCAGCCAGTACTTC	CASSPLGSSQYF
TRBD1	-	TRBV7-9	TRBJ1-3	TGTGCCAGCAGCTCCGTGGGACAGGGGCTGCCCATATATTTT	CASSSVGQGLPIYF
-	once	TRBV5-6	TRBJ2-3	TGTGCCAGCAGTTTGCTTACGGAGCCTGCACGCACAGATACGCAGTATTTT	CASSLLTEPARTDTQYF
-	-	TRBV18	TRBJ1-4	TGTGCCAGCTCACTTTCGTCTCAGTTGGATGAAAAACTGTTTTTT	CASSLSSQLDEKLFF
-	few	TRBV5-1	TRBJ1-5	TGCGCCAGCAGCTTGTCGGGAGCAGATCAGCCCCAGCATTTT	CASSLSGADQPQHF
-	-	TRBV4-1	TRBJ2-3	TGCGCCAGCAGCCAACGAGAGGCGTACGTAGATACGCAGTATTTT	CASSQREAYVDTQYF
-	-	TRBV28	TRBJ2-6	TGTGCCAGTCATCCATACTCCCCTCCCCCCTCTGGGGCCAACGTCCTGACTTTC	CASHPYSPPPSGANVLTF